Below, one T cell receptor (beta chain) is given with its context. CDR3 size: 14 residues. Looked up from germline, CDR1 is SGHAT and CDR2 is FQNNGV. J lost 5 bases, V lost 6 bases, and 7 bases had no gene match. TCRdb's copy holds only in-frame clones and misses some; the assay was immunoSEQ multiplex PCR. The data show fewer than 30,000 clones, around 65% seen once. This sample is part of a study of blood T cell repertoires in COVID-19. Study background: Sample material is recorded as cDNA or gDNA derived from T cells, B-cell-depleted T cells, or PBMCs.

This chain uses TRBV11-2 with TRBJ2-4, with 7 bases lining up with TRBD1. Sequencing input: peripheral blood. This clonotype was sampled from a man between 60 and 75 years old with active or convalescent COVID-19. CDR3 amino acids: CASRKPGQQNIQYF. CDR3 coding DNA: TGTGCCAGCAGGAAACCGGGACAGCAAAACATTCAGTACTTC.